These 25 T cell receptor beta chains were sequenced from one sample in a study of cytomegalovirus exposure and HLA in healthy donors. The PCR made use of 60 Vbeta and 13 Jbeta primers. TCRdb's copy holds only in-frame clones and misses some; the assay was immunoSEQ multiplex PCR. The sample lists under 200,000 clones; around three quarters were seen once. The sample comprised PBMCs. Receptors were obtained from a woman in her twenties or thirties in good health and CMV-seropositive.

Points on this clone: The same CDR3 also results from other DNA sequences found in this sample. The chain joins TRBV10-1 to TRBJ1-1; no firm D call. The CDR3 covers 11 residues. The V gene lost 4 bases and the J gene lost 8 bases, with 8 bases spanning the gap. The germline gives CDR1 WNHNN, CDR2 SYGVQD (reference sequence). Here the CDR3 DNA reads TGCGCCAGCAGTGTGGGGAGGGAAGCTTTCTTT. Encoded protein: CASSVGREAFF.

The gene calls are TRBV28 and TRBJ2-4; maybe TRBD2 (6 bases). The CDR3 length is 16 residues. Germline CDR1 MDHEN, CDR2 SYDVKM. The ends were cut back, 6 bases at V and 1 base at J, with 16 bases in the middle. CDR3 DNA sequence: TGTGCCAGCAGCCCCGGGGGAGCCCCGGCCAAAAACATTCAGTACTTC. Residues: CASSPGGAPAKNIQYF.

V and J are TRBV18 and TRBJ2-6; D gene uncertain. The V gene's germline CDR1 is KGHSH and CDR2 LQKENI. V dropped 3 bases and J dropped 0 bases, with 6 bases sitting between them. This CDR3 comprises 15 residues. The DNA for the CDR3 is TGTGCCAGCTCACCGTTTAGCTCTGGGGCCAACGTCCTGACTTTC. Residues: CASSPFSSGANVLTF.

CDR3 sequence reads: CATSLTDYGYTF. The CDR3 bases are TGTGCCACCAGCTTAACGGACTATGGCTACACCTTC. The J gene is TRBJ1-2, the V gene TRBV15; D is unresolved. V was trimmed by 5 bases and J by 3 bases, leaving 7 bases between them. The CDR3 is 12 amino acids. Germline-derived CDR1 and CDR2 are LNHNV and YYDKDF (reference sequence).

CDR3 protein: CASSTRSGGGQETQYF. The DNA of the CDR3 is TGTGCCAGCAGCACCCGAAGCGGGGGGGGCCAAGAGACCCAGTACTTC. This chain connects TRBV7-2 to TRBJ2-5; 10 bases map to TRBD2. The CDR3 is made up of 16 amino acids. Trimming at V came to 5 bases and at J to 1 base, leaving 7 bases not matched to a gene. Germline V gives CDR1 SGHTA, CDR2 FQGNSA. The whole variable domain, remainder taken from reference TRBV7-2 and TRBJ2-5, is GAGVSQSPSNKVTEKGKDVELRCDPISGHTALYWYRQSLGQGLEFLIYFQGNSAPDKSGLPSDRFSAERTGGSVSTLTIQRTQQEDSAVYLCASSTRSGGGQETQYFGPGTRLLVL.

The chain couples TRBV6-5 to TRBJ1-2, with a weak D call TRBD1 (6 bases). The CDR3 has 15 residues. V shed 1 base and J shed 0 bases, with 9 bases lying between them. Per the germline V gene, CDR1 is MNHEY and CDR2 is SVGAGI. The CDR3 DNA is TGTGCCAGCAGTTACTTTGGACAGACTAACTATGGCTACACCTTC. This sequence encodes CASSYFGQTNYGYTF.

The rearrangement links TRBV7-8 to TRBJ1-1; tentatively, D is TRBD1 (6 bases). V lost 8 bases to trimming and J lost 4 bases, with 11 bases between them. The germline CDR1 and CDR2 sequences are SGHVS and FQNEAQ. This CDR3 has 12 amino acids. This chain's CDR3 is CASGRGSTEAFF. The CDR3 nucleotides are TGTGCCAGCGGCAGGGGTTCCACTGAAGCTTTCTTT.

The V call is TRBV15, the J call TRBJ1-1, with TRBD1 matching over 8 bases. The CDR3 runs to 13 residues. V lost 6 bases and J lost 4; bases outside the gene matches: 4. Germline CDR1 reads LNHNV; CDR2 reads YYDKDF (reference sequence). The CDR3 DNA sequence: TGTGCCACCAGGGTAACAGGGGGCACTGAAGCTTTCTTT. This codes for CATRVTGGTEAFF.

This sequence joins TRBV7-2 and TRBJ1-5, with D possibly TRBD1 on 6 matching bases. Per germline, CDR1 SGHTA and CDR2 FQGNSA. The germline V and J ends were trimmed by 5 bases and 3 bases, with 20 bases remaining between them. This CDR3 contains 17 residues. CDR3 in amino acids: CASSPGSRGPHNQPQHF. The CDR3 nucleotides read TGTGCCAGCAGCCCCGGGTCGCGGGGGCCTCACAATCAGCCCCAGCATTTT.

This clone came up a few times. This chain joins TRBV5-5 and TRBJ2-1, with D tentatively TRBD2 (5 bases). This CDR3 is 13 amino acids long. The V gene lost 4 bases and the J gene lost 6 bases, with 11 bases spanning the gap. Germline lookup yields CDR1 SGHKS and CDR2 YYEKEE (reference sequence). The CDR3 DNA is TGTGCCAGCAGCCCCCGGGGTGTCAATGAGCAGTTCTTC. Translating gives CASSPRGVNEQFF.

The chain is built from TRBV5-1 and TRBJ1-1; D is possibly TRBD1 (6 bases). Trimming shortened V by 3 bases and J by 3 bases, and 12 bases separated the two germline ends. The CDR3 is 14 residues long. Germline V lookup: CDR1 SGHRS, CDR2 YFSETQ. The CDR3 sequence: CASSSTGQDTEAFF. DNA of the CDR3: TGCGCCAGCAGCTCAACAGGGCAGGACACTGAAGCTTTCTTT.

This clone was seen a few times. The rearrangement links TRBV6-5 to TRBJ2-7; perhaps TRBD2 as D (5 bases). With 8 bases removed from V and 3 bases from J, the gap between germline ends came to 11 bases. The CDR3 spans 12 residues. CDR1 and CDR2 (germline): MNHEY, SVGAGI. The DNA for the CDR3 is TGTGCCAGCTCGGGAAATCGCTACGAGCAGTACTTC. It codes for CASSGNRYEQYF.

This clone has only one observation. V and J are TRBV29-1 and TRBJ1-3, with 11 nucleotides matching TRBD1. Germline V gene data show CDR1 as SQVTM and CDR2 as ANQGSEA. J lost 4 bases, V lost 1 base, and 3 bases had no gene match. The CDR3 is made up of 15 amino acids. The DNA of the CDR3 is TGCAGCGTTGAAGGGGGGACAGGGGGGGGAAACACCATATATTTT. Translating it yields CSVEGGTGGGNTIYF.

The chain links TRBV5-6 to TRBJ2-2; 7 nucleotides agree with TRBD1. CDR3 length equals 17 residues. With V trimmed by 4 bases and J by 3 bases, 12 bases remained unmatched. Germline V lookup: CDR1 SGHDT, CDR2 YYEEEE. CDR3 amino acids: CASSVNHGQADTGELFF. DNA of the CDR3: TGTGCCAGCAGCGTTAACCACGGACAGGCCGACACCGGGGAGCTGTTTTTT. Based on the CDR3 plus reference TRBV5-6 and TRBJ2-2, the full variable domain is DAGVTQSPTHLIKTRGQQVTLRCSPKSGHDTVSWYQQALGQGPQFIFQYYEEEERQRGNFPDRFSGHQFPNYSSELNVNALLLGDSALYLCASSVNHGQADTGELFFGEGSRLTVL.

This chain connects TRBV10-1 to TRBJ1-1, with 11 bases aligning to TRBD1. Germline V gives CDR1 WNHNN, CDR2 SYGVQD (reference sequence). The CDR3 consists of 17 residues. V shed 10 bases, J shed 4 bases, and the junction held 17 bases outside the gene matches. The CDR3 sequence is CANTNTSRDRGTTEAFF. The DNA of the CDR3 is TGCGCCAACACTAATACAAGCCGGGACAGGGGGACCACTGAAGCTTTCTTT.

The V gene is TRBV2, the J gene TRBJ2-3; TRBD2 agrees at 7 bases. The CDR3 runs 14 residues. V was clipped by 3 bases and J by 2 bases; unmatched bases: 2. The V gene's germline CDR1 is SNHLY and CDR2 FYNNEI. The CDR3 region is CASSDRLATDTQYF. DNA for the CDR3: TGTGCCAGCAGTGATCGACTAGCCACAGATACGCAGTATTTT.

The genes are TRBV19 and TRBJ1-1, with 8 nucleotides matching TRBD1. Germline assignment: CDR1 LNHDA and CDR2 SQIVND (reference sequence). This CDR3 is 11 amino acids long. With 6 bases clipped from V and 10 bases from J, the junction kept 4 bases outside the gene matches. The CDR3 DNA sequence: TGTGCCAGTAGAAAAACAGGGGGAGCTTTCTTT. This translates into CASRKTGGAFF.

The table lists this clone with a count of one. CDR3 bases: TGTGCCAGCTCACCACGTAAGGGGAGCAATCAGCCCCAGCATTTT. Residues: CASSPRKGSNQPQHF. The chain employs TRBV18 and TRBJ1-5; TRBD1 might be the D (5 bases). Looked up from germline, CDR1 is KGHSH and CDR2 is LQKENI. Trimming pared 1 base from V and 1 base from J, leaving 8 bases between. The CDR3 has 15 amino acids.

This chain connects TRBV4-3 to TRBJ1-2, with 11 positions matching TRBD1. The CDR3 length is 16 residues. V shed 5 bases, J shed 4 bases, and the junction held 9 bases outside the gene matches. In germline, CDR1 is LGHNA, CDR2 YSLEER. The CDR3 loop is CASSYGQGAGFYGYTF. The CDR3, as DNA: TGCGCCAGCAGCTACGGACAGGGGGCAGGGTTCTATGGCTACACCTTC.

V usage is TRBV11-2 and J usage is TRBJ1-4; no definite D call. CDR3 length: 14 residues. The germline V and J ends were trimmed by 1 base and 5 bases, with 8 bases remaining between them. CDR1 is SGHAT and CDR2 is FQNNGV in the germline V gene. The CDR3, as DNA: TGTGCCAGCAGCTTAGGTGGTAGAAATGAAAAACTGTTTTTT. It yields the protein CASSLGGRNEKLFF.

CDR3 coding DNA: TGTGCCAGCATGGGGACAGTACCCTACGAGCAGTACTTC. This sequence encodes CASMGTVPYEQYF. The chain carries TRBV27 and TRBJ2-5; TRBD1 matches 7 bases. With the DNA end fitting TRBJ2-7 better, the J assignment may be wrong. The CDR3 is 13 amino acids. Germline-derived CDR1 and CDR2 are MNHEY and SMNVEV (reference sequence).

The chain uses TRBV20-1 and TRBJ2-7; 9 positions agree with TRBD1. Unmatched junction bases numbered 9, after V lost 5 bases and J lost 13 bases. The CDR3 contains 11 residues. Looked up from germline, CDR1 is DFQATT and CDR2 is SNEGSKA (reference sequence). This CDR3 reads CSAGGTGKIYF. CDR3 bases: TGCAGTGCTGGGGGGACAGGGAAGATCTACTTC.

This chain connects TRBV27 to TRBJ2-1; 14 bases align to TRBD2. This CDR3 comprises 15 residues. Germline lookup yields CDR1 MNHEY and CDR2 SMNVEV (reference sequence). V trimming: 8 bases; J trimming: 7 bases; junction bases outside the gene matches: 7. Here the CDR3 reads CASLAGTSGSNEQFF. CDR3 nucleotides: TGTGCCAGCTTGGCGGGGACTAGCGGGAGTAATGAGCAGTTCTTC.

The chain employs TRBV7-2 and TRBJ2-1; TRBD2 aligns across 10 bases. CDR3 length: 16 residues. Germline V gene lookup returns CDR1 SGHTA and CDR2 FQGNSA. Trimming took 4 bases from V and 4 from J; bases not matched to a gene: 7. The CDR3 here is CASSSELAGRYNEQFF. CDR3 nucleotide sequence: TGTGCCAGCAGCTCAGAACTAGCGGGACGATACAATGAGCAGTTCTTC.

The chain carries TRBV2 and TRBJ1-4; 7 bases map to TRBD1. Germline V gives CDR1 SNHLY, CDR2 FYNNEI. J gave up 8 bases and V 4 bases, and 22 bases lay outside the gene matches. The length of the CDR3 is 19 residues. CDR3 sequence reads: CASSVPRTGGHLSPEKLFF. Written as DNA, the CDR3 is TGTGCCAGCAGTGTCCCGAGGACAGGAGGGCATTTAAGTCCGGAAAAACTGTTTTTT.